This T cell receptor (beta chain) derives from a study of blood T cell repertoires in COVID-19. This clone was seen only once. The germline V gene has CDR1 SGHAT and CDR2 FQNNGV. The CDR3 is 15 residues long. Trimming pared 3 bases from V and 0 bases from J, leaving 6 bases between. Assay used: immunoSEQ multiplex PCR; TCRdb lists only in-frame clones, some missing. The data show 140,000 or so clones, about 87% seen once. The V call is TRBV11-2, the J call TRBJ2-6; weak D call: TRBD2 (6 bases). Sample: peripheral blood. The source of this sequence is a woman over 75 with acute or convalescent COVID-19. The CDR3: CASSFGGSGANVLTF. The DNA for the CDR3 is TGTGCCAGCAGCTTCGGGGGCTCTGGGGCCAACGTCCTGACTTTC.